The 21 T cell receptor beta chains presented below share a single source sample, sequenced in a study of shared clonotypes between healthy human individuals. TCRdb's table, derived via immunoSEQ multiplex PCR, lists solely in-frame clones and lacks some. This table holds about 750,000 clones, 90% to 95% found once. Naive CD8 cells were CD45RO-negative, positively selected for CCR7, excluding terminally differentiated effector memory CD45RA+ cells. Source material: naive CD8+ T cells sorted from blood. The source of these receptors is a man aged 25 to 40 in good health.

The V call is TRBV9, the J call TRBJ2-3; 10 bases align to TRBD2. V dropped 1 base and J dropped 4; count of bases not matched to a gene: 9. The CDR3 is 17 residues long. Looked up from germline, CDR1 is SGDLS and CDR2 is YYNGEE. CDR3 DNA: TGTGCCAGCAGCGTAAGGGGAGGGCTAGCGGGAGCAGATACGCAGTATTTT. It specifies CASSVRGGLAGADTQYF.

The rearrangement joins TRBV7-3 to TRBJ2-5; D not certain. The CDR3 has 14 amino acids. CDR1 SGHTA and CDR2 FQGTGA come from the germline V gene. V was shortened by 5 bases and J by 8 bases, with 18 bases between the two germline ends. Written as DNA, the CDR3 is TGTGCCAGCAGCCCTGGCAGTAGTCATGAAACCCAGTACTTC. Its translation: CASSPGSSHETQYF.

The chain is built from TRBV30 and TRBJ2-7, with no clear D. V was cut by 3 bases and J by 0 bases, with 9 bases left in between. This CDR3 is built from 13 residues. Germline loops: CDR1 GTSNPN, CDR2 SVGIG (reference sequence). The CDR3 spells CAWRPSSSYEQYF. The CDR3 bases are TGTGCCTGGAGACCGAGCAGCTCCTACGAGCAGTACTTC.

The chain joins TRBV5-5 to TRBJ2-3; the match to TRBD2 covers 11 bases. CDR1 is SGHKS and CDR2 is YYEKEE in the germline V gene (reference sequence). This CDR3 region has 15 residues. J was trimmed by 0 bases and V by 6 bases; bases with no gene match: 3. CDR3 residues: CASKRTSGSTDTQYF. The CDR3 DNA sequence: TGTGCCAGCAAACGGACTAGCGGGAGCACAGATACGCAGTATTTT.

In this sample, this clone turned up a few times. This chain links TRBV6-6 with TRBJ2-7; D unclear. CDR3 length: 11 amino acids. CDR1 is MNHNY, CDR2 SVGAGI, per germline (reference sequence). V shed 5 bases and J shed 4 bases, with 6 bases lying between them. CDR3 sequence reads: CASSGVYEQYF. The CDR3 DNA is TGTGCCAGCAGTGGTGTATACGAGCAGTACTTC.

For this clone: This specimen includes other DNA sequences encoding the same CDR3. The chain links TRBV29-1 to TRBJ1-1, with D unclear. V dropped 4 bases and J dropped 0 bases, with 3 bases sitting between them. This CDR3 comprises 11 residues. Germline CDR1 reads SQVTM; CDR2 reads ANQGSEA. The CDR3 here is CSVGLNTEAFF. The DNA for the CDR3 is TGCAGCGTTGGCTTGAACACTGAAGCTTTCTTT. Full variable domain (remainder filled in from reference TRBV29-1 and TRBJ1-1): SAVISQKPSRDICQRGTSLTIQCQVDSQVTMMFWYRQQPGQSLTLIATANQGSEATYESGFVIDKFPISRPNLTFSTLTVSNMSPEDSSIYLCSVGLNTEAFFGQGTRLTVV.

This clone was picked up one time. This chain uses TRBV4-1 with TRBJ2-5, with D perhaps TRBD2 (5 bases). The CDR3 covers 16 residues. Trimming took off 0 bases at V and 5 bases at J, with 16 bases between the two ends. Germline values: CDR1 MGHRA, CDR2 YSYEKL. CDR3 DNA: TGCGCCAGCAGCCAAGAACGGAGCGGAAGCACGGAGACCCAGTACTTC. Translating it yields CASSQERSGSTETQYF.

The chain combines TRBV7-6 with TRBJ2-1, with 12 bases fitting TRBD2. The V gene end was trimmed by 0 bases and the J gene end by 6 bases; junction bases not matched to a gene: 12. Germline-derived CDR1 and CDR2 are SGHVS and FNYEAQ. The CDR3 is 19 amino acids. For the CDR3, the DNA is TGTGCCAGCAGCTTAGCACTAGGAGGGACTAGCGGGTCTCCCAATGAGCAGTTCTTC. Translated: CASSLALGGTSGSPNEQFF.

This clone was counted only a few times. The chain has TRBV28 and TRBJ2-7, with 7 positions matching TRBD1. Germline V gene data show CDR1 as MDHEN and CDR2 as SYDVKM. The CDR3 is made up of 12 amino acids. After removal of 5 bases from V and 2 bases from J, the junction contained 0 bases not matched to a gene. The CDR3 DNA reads TGTGCCAGCAGTGACAGGGCCTACGAGCAGTACTTC. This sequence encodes CASSDRAYEQYF.

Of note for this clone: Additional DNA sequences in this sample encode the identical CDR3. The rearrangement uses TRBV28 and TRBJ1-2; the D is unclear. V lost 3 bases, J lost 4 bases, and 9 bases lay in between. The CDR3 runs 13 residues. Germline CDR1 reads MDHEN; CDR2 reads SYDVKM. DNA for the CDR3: TGTGCCAGCAGTTTCCGGGGAGGCTATGGCTACACCTTC. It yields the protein CASSFRGGYGYTF.

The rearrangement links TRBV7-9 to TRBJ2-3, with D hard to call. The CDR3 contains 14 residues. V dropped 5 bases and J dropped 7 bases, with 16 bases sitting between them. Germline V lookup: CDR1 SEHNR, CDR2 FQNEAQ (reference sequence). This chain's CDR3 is CASSPPKVSNTQYF. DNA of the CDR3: TGTGCCAGCAGCCCCCCCAAAGTTTCAAATACGCAGTATTTT.

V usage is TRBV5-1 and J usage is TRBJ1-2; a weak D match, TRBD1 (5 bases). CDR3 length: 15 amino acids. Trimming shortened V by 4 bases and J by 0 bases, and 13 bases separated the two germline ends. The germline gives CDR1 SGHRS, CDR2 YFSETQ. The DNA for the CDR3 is TGCGCCAGCAGCCCCTACGGGACTCCTAACTATGGCTACACCTTC. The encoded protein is CASSPYGTPNYGYTF.

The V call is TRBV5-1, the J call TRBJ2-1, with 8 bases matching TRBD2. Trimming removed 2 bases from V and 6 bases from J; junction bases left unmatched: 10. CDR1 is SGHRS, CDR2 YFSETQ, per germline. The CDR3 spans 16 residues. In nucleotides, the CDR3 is TGCGCCAGCAGCTTTGTATCCGGACTAGCCGTCAATGAGCAGTTCTTC. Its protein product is CASSFVSGLAVNEQFF. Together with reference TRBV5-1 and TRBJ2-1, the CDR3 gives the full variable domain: KAGVTQTPRYLIKTRGQQVTLSCSPISGHRSVSWYQQTPGQGLQFLFEYFSETQRNKGNFPGRFSGRQFSNSRSEMNVSTLELGDSALYLCASSFVSGLAVNEQFFGPGTRLTVL.

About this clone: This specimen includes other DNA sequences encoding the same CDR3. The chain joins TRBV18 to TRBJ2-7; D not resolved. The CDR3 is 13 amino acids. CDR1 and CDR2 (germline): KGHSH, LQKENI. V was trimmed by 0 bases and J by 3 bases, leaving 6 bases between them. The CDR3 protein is CASSPPASYEQYF. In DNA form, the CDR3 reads TGTGCCAGCTCACCACCAGCCAGCTACGAGCAGTACTTC. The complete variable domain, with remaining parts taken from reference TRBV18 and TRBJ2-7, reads NAGVMQNPRHLVRRRGQEARLRCSPMKGHSHVYWYRQLPEEGLKFMVYLQKENIIDESGMPKERFSAEFPKEGPSILRIQQVVRGDSAAYFCASSPPASYEQYFGPGTRLTVT.

The CDR3 DNA is TGTGCCAGCAGCCAGTGGGGGGGGGCCATGGACGAGCAGTACTTC. Translation: CASSQWGGAMDEQYF. The rearrangement joins TRBV14 to TRBJ2-7, with D possibly TRBD2 on 7 matching bases. Germline V gene sequence: CDR1 SGHDN, CDR2 FVKESK. The V end lost 3 bases, the J end lost 5 bases, and 17 bases lay between the germline ends. The CDR3 sequence is 15 residues long.

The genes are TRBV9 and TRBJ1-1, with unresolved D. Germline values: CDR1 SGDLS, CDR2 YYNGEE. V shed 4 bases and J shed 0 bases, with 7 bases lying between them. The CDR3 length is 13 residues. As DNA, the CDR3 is TGTGCCAGCAGCCCCCAGCTGAACACTGAAGCTTTCTTT. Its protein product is CASSPQLNTEAFF.

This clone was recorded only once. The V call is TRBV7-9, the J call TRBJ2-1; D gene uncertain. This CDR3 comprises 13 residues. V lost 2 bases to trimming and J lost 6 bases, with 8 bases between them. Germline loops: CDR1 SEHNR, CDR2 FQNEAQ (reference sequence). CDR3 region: CASSLIGFNEQFF. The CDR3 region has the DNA TGTGCCAGCAGCTTAATAGGGTTCAATGAGCAGTTCTTC.

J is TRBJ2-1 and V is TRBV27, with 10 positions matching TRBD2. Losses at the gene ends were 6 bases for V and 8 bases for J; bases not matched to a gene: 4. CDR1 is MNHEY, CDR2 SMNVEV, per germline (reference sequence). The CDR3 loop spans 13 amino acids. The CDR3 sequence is CASSLAGVDEQFF. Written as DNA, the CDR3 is TGTGCCAGCAGCCTAGCGGGAGTCGATGAGCAGTTCTTC.

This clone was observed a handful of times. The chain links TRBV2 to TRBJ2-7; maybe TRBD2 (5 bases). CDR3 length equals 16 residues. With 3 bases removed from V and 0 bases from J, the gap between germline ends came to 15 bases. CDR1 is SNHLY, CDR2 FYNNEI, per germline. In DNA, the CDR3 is TGTGCCAGCAGTGATCAGTTAGCGCTTAGCTCCTACGAGCAGTACTTC. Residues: CASSDQLALSSYEQYF.

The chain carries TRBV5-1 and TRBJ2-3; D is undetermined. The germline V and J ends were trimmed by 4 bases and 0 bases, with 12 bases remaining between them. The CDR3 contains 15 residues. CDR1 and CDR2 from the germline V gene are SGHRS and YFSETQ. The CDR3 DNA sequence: TGCGCCAGCAGCCACCTAGGCCCTAGCACAGATACGCAGTATTTT. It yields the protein CASSHLGPSTDTQYF. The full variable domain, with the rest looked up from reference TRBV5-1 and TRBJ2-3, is KAGVTQTPRYLIKTRGQQVTLSCSPISGHRSVSWYQQTPGQGLQFLFEYFSETQRNKGNFPGRFSGRQFSNSRSEMNVSTLELGDSALYLCASSHLGPSTDTQYFGPGTRLTVL.

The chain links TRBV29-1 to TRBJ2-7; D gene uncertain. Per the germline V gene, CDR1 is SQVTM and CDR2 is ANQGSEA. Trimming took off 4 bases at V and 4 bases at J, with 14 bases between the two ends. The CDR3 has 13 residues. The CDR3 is CSVAPLGTYEQYF. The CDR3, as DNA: TGCAGCGTTGCTCCGCTGGGCACATACGAGCAGTACTTC.